A single sample gave rise to the 26 T cell receptor beta chains below, sequenced in a study of identifying expanded T cells in peripheral blood. Generated by immunoSEQ multiplex PCR, the TCRdb table keeps only in-frame clones and is missing some. The sample has 95,000 or so clones, 75% to 90% seen once. The sequenced sample consisted of blood. These receptors all stem from a person aged 18-70 years in good health.

The gene calls are TRBV6-1 and TRBJ2-1, with D perhaps TRBD1 (6 bases). The CDR3 contains 14 residues. The V end was cut by 8 bases, the J end by 0 bases, with 11 bases between. The germline gives CDR1 MNHNS, CDR2 SASEGT. The CDR3 here is CASLDSSSYNEQFF. CDR3 bases: TGTGCCAGCCTGGACAGTAGCTCCTACAATGAGCAGTTCTTC.

DNA for the CDR3: TGTGCCAGCAGCTTATGGACGGACAGTAGTCAGCCCCAGCATTTT. Translating gives CASSLWTDSSQPQHF. V usage is TRBV7-2 and J usage is TRBJ1-5; D is possibly TRBD1 (6 bases). The CDR3 length is 15 residues. The V and J ends lost 2 bases and 6 bases respectively, with 14 bases between them. Germline V gene sequence: CDR1 SGHTA, CDR2 FQGNSA.

V gene TRBV7-3 combines with J gene TRBJ2-5; TRBD2 matches 7 bases. The V segment lost 5 bases and the J segment 3 bases; nucleotides outside the gene matches: 9. The CDR3 has 15 residues. The germline V gene encodes CDR1 SGHTA and CDR2 FQGTGA. The CDR3 region has the DNA TGTGCCAGCAGCCCCCTGACTAGCCCCAAAGAGACCCAGTACTTC. Its protein is CASSPLTSPKETQYF.

The V and J genes are TRBV7-6 and TRBJ2-7, with 7 bases fitting TRBD2. The CDR3 sequence is 14 residues long. Germline V gives CDR1 SGHVS, CDR2 FNYEAQ. Germline trimming cut 1 base from V and 0 bases from J; bases unmatched to any gene: 0. The CDR3 DNA follows: TGTGCCAGCAGCTTAGGGGGGGGCTCCTACGAGCAGTACTTC. It translates to CASSLGGGSYEQYF.

The rearrangement uses TRBV4-2 and TRBJ2-5, with 10 positions matching TRBD2. The germline V gene has CDR1 LGHNA and CDR2 YNFKEQ. After removal of 1 base from V and 5 bases from J, the junction contained 16 bases not matched to a gene. CDR3 length: 19 residues. CDR3 loop: CASSQAVAGGSVIRETQYF. The DNA of the CDR3 is TGTGCCAGCAGCCAAGCGGTAGCGGGGGGATCTGTGATCAGGGAGACCCAGTACTTC.

This chain links TRBV5-6 with TRBJ1-1, with D tentatively TRBD1 (6 bases). Germline V gene sequence: CDR1 SGHDT, CDR2 YYEEEE. This CDR3 has 14 amino acids. Trimming took off 7 bases at V and 5 bases at J, with 18 bases between the two ends. CDR3 protein: CASYLGGGGTEAFF. The CDR3 nucleotides are TGTGCCAGCTACCTCGGAGGGGGAGGGACTGAAGCTTTCTTT.

This chain joins TRBV5-4 and TRBJ2-7; D possibly corresponds to TRBD1 (7 bases). The ends were cut back, 3 bases at V and 0 bases at J, with 25 bases in the middle. The CDR3 is 19 amino acids. Germline V lookup: CDR1 SGHNT, CDR2 YYREEE (reference sequence). The CDR3 is CASSSYRGPGVLASYEQYF. The CDR3 nucleotides are TGTGCCAGCAGCTCGTACAGGGGACCGGGGGTTCTAGCCTCCTACGAGCAGTACTTC.

The chain has TRBV9 and TRBJ1-3; no definite D call. The V gene lost 0 bases and the J gene lost 0 bases, with 4 bases spanning the gap. The CDR3 length is 14 residues. CDR1 and CDR2 (germline): SGDLS, YYNGEE. The CDR3, as DNA: TGTGCCAGCAGCGTAGGGTCCTCTGGAAACACCATATATTTT. Translating gives CASSVGSSGNTIYF.

This rearrangement joins TRBV15 to TRBJ2-7, with 8 bases matching TRBD2. There are 16 residues in the CDR3. Germline trimming cut 1 base from V and 3 bases from J; bases unmatched to any gene: 8. Germline V CDR1 and CDR2: LNHNV, YYDKDF (reference sequence). CDR3 nucleotides: TGTGCCACCAGCAGAGGAACCGGGACTAGGCGCTACGAGCAGTACTTC. Amino acids: CATSRGTGTRRYEQYF. Drawing the rest from reference TRBV15 and TRBJ2-7, the complete variable domain is DAMVIQNPRYQVTQFGKPVTLSCSQTLNHNVMYWYQQKSSQAPKLLFHYYDKDFNNEADTPDNFQSRRPNTSFCFLDIRSPGLGDTAMYLCATSRGTGTRRYEQYFGPGTRLTVT.

Here the CDR3 DNA reads TGTGCCAGCAGTATCGCCGGGACAGGGGGCGGCTACACCTTC. Residues: CASSIAGTGGGYTF. This chain uses TRBV28 with TRBJ1-2; 12 positions agree with TRBD1. There are 14 residues in the CDR3. The J segment lost 8 bases and the V segment lost 5 bases, leaving 6 bases of the junction unmatched. Germline values: CDR1 MDHEN, CDR2 SYDVKM.

The V and J genes are TRBV6-1 and TRBJ1-4; D remains ambiguous. Trimming took 4 bases from V and 5 from J, leaving 17 bases between them. CDR3 length equals 16 residues. CDR1 is MNHNS, CDR2 SASEGT, per germline. This CDR3 is CASSGPDLGINEKLFF. The CDR3 nucleotides read TGTGCCAGCAGTGGACCCGATTTGGGGATCAATGAAAAACTGTTTTTT.

The chain recombines TRBV7-2 with TRBJ1-1, with a possible D match to TRBD1 (6 bases). There are 15 residues in the CDR3. Per the germline V gene, CDR1 is SGHTA and CDR2 is FQGNSA. V lost 4 bases to trimming and J lost 1 base, with 13 bases between them. DNA for the CDR3: TGTGCCAGCAGCTCGGACACAGGGACGAACACTGAAGCTTTCTTT. Translation gives CASSSDTGTNTEAFF.

The V and J genes are TRBV14 and TRBJ2-1; 9 bases agree with TRBD2. Looked up from germline, CDR1 is SGHDN and CDR2 is FVKESK. This CDR3 has 16 amino acids. Trimming removed 1 base from V and 3 bases from J; junction bases left unmatched: 4. Here the CDR3 reads CASSQGLAGLYNEQFF. The CDR3 DNA reads as TGTGCCAGCAGCCAAGGGCTAGCGGGGCTCTACAATGAGCAGTTCTTC.

This chain connects TRBV9 to TRBJ1-2; D is unresolved. The length of the CDR3 is 13 residues. Trimming shortened V by 0 bases and J by 1 base, and 4 bases separated the two germline ends. Germline V CDR1 and CDR2: SGDLS, YYNGEE. CDR3 DNA sequence: TGTGCCAGCAGCGTAGCCAGTAACTATGGCTACACCTTC. Protein product: CASSVASNYGYTF.

This sequence joins TRBV7-6 and TRBJ2-3; the match to TRBD2 covers 12 bases. In germline, CDR1 is SGHVS, CDR2 FNYEAQ. Trimming took 1 base from V and 3 from J; bases not matched to a gene: 8. This CDR3 spans 18 amino acids. This chain's CDR3 is CASSLGSSGGAVTDTQYF. CDR3 sequence (DNA): TGTGCCAGCAGCTTAGGCTCTAGCGGGGGGGCCGTTACAGATACGCAGTATTTT.

This chain connects TRBV9 to TRBJ1-4; 7 nucleotides align to TRBD1. Per the germline V gene, CDR1 is SGDLS and CDR2 is YYNGEE. The CDR3 is 14 amino acids. V shed 0 bases, J shed 8 bases, and the junction held 4 bases outside the gene matches. This CDR3 reads CASSVGQGGEKLFF. The CDR3 nucleotides are TGTGCCAGCAGCGTAGGACAGGGTGGGGAAAAACTGTTTTTT. The full variable domain, completed using reference TRBV9 and TRBJ1-4, is DSGVTQTPKHLITATGQRVTLRCSPRSGDLSVYWYQQSLDQGLQFLIQYYNGEERAKGNILERFSAQQFPDLHSELNLSSLELGDSALYFCASSVGQGGEKLFFGSGTQLSVL.

The chain recombines TRBV9 with TRBJ2-7, with TRBD1 matching over 9 bases. Trimming removed 2 bases from V and 2 bases from J; junction bases left unmatched: 2. CDR3 length: 14 amino acids. Germline-derived CDR1 and CDR2 are SGDLS and YYNGEE. The CDR3 nucleotides are TGTGCCAGCAGCGTGACAGGGGGAACCTACGAGCAGTACTTC. It encodes CASSVTGGTYEQYF.

The chain recombines TRBV10-3 with TRBJ1-1, with D possibly matching TRBD1 (5 bases). There are 16 residues in the CDR3. Germline-derived CDR1 and CDR2 are ENHRY and SYGVKD. The V end was cut by 3 bases, the J end by 5 bases, with 19 bases between. CDR3 in amino acids: CAISDEARATSTEAFF. CDR3 in DNA: TGTGCCATCAGTGATGAGGCCAGGGCGACTAGTACTGAAGCTTTCTTT.

V is TRBV18 and J is TRBJ1-1; TRBD1 is a possible D gene (6 bases). The V and J ends lost 3 bases and 0 bases respectively, with 14 bases between them. This CDR3 has 16 amino acids. Germline V gene sequence: CDR1 KGHSH, CDR2 LQKENI. The CDR3 loop is CASSPLKDRLNTEAFF. The DNA for the CDR3 is TGTGCCAGCTCACCCCTTAAGGACAGACTGAACACTGAAGCTTTCTTT. Variable domain in full (rest from reference TRBV18 and TRBJ1-1): NAGVMQNPRHLVRRRGQEARLRCSPMKGHSHVYWYRQLPEEGLKFMVYLQKENIIDESGMPKERFSAEFPKEGPSILRIQQVVRGDSAAYFCASSPLKDRLNTEAFFGQGTRLTVV.

This chain joins TRBV30 and TRBJ1-6; a weak D match, TRBD1 (5 bases). Germline lookup yields CDR1 GTSNPN and CDR2 SVGIG (reference sequence). Trimming took 0 bases from V and 0 from J, leaving 9 bases between them. This CDR3 is 16 amino acids long. CDR3 DNA: TGTGCCTGGAGTGTCGGGGCCAGCTCCTATAATTCACCCCTCCACTTT. It is translated as CAWSVGASSYNSPLHF.

This clone was found once. CDR3 DNA: TGTGCCAGCAGCTCCCAGGGGGCCCGTCTCGACACCTTC. This translates into CASSSQGARLDTF. The chain joins TRBV11-2 to TRBJ1-2; 8 nucleotides match TRBD1. V was pared by 4 bases and J by 12 bases, with 10 bases of the junction left unmatched. Germline V CDR1 and CDR2: SGHAT, FQNNGV. The CDR3 contains 13 residues.

This clone has a handful of counts. The V and J genes are TRBV7-9 and TRBJ2-5, with D possibly matching TRBD2 (5 bases). Trimming took off 6 bases at V and 5 bases at J, with 22 bases between the two ends. The CDR3 is 16 residues long. The V gene's germline CDR1 is SEHNR and CDR2 FQNEAQ (reference sequence). This chain's CDR3 is CASSFWLWEPSETQYF. DNA for the CDR3: TGTGCCAGCAGTTTCTGGCTCTGGGAGCCCTCCGAGACCCAGTACTTC.

This clone was counted a single time. This rearrangement joins TRBV15 to TRBJ2-7; D possibly uses TRBD1 or TRBD2 (6 bases each). This CDR3 region has 17 residues. Looked up from germline, CDR1 is LNHNV and CDR2 is YYDKDF (reference sequence). Between the trimmed V and J ends, which lost 4 bases and 6 bases, there was a span of 25 bases. This CDR3 is CATSKTAPGAGVVEQYF. In DNA, the CDR3 is TGTGCCACCAGCAAGACTGCCCCGGGGGCAGGAGTGGTCGAGCAGTACTTC.

The chain links TRBV6-6 to TRBJ1-1, with D perhaps TRBD1 (5 bases). V was cut by 2 bases and J by 2 bases, with 12 bases left in between. In germline, CDR1 is MNHNY, CDR2 SVGAGI (reference sequence). The CDR3 contains 15 residues. CDR3 DNA: TGTGCCAGCAGTTACACACGACAGAGAAACACTGAAGCTTTCTTT. Amino acid sequence: CASSYTRQRNTEAFF.

V and J are TRBV16 and TRBJ1-1; D not resolved. The germline gives CDR1 KGHSY, CDR2 FQNENV. Trimming removed 1 base at V and 8 bases at J, with 8 bases between. This CDR3 contains 12 residues. In DNA, the CDR3 is TGTGCCAGCAGCCAATTGGCCAGGGAAGCTTTCTTT. Its protein is CASSQLAREAFF. The full variable domain, completed using reference TRBV16 and TRBJ1-1, is GEEVAQTPKHLVRGEGQKAKLYCAPIKGHSYVFWYQQVLKNEFKFLISFQNENVFDETGMPKERFSAKCLPNSPCSLEIQATKLEDSAVYFCASSQLAREAFFGQGTRLTVV.

The V gene is TRBV18, the J gene TRBJ1-2; no definite D call. V gave up 6 bases and J gave up 6 bases, with 11 bases separating them. Germline loops: CDR1 KGHSH, CDR2 LQKENI. This CDR3 contains 12 residues. CDR3 DNA: TGTGCCAGCTCCCTAAACCCGGATGGCTACACCTTC. Its protein is CASSLNPDGYTF.